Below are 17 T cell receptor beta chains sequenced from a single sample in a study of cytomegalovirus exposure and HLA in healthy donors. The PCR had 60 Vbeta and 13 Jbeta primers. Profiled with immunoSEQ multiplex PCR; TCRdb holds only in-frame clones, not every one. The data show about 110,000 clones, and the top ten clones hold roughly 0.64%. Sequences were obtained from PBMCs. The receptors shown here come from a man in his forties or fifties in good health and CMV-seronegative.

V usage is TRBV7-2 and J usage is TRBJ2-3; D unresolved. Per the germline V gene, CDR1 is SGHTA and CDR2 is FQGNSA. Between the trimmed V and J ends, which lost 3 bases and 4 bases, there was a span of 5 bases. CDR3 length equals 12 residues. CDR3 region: CASSFYPDTQYF. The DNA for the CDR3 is TGTGCCAGCAGCTTTTATCCAGATACGCAGTATTTT.

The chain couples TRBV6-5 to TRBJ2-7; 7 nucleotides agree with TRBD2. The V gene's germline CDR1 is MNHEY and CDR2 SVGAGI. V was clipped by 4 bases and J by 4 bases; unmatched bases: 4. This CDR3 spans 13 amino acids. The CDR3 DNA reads TGTGCCAGCAGTTCCTCCGGGAGGTACGAGCAGTACTTC. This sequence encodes CASSSSGRYEQYF.

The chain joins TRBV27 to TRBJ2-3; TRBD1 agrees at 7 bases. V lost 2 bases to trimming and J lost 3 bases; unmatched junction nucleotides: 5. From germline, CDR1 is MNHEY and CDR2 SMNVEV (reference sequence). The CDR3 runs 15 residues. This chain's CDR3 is CASSLRDRATDTQYF. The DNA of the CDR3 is TGTGCCAGCAGTTTAAGGGACAGAGCTACAGATACGCAGTATTTT.

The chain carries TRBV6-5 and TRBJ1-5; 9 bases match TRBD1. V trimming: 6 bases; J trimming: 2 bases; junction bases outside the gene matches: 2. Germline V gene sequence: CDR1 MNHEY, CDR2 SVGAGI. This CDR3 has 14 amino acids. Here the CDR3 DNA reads TGTGCCAGCAGGCGACAGGGGGGCAATCAGCCCCAGCATTTT. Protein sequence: CASRRQGGNQPQHF.

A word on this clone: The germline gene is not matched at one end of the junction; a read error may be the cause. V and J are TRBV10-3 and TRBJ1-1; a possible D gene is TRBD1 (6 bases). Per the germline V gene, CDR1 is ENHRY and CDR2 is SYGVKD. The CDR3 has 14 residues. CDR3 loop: CAISNQGMNTEDFF. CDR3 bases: TGTGCCATCAGTAATCAGGGGATGAACACTGAAGATTTCTTT.

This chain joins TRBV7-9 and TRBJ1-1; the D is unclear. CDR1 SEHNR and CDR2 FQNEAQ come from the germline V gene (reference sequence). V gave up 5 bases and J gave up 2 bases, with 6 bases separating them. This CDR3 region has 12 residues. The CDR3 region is CASSPSNTEAFF. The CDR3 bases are TGTGCCAGCAGCCCCAGTAACACTGAAGCTTTCTTT.

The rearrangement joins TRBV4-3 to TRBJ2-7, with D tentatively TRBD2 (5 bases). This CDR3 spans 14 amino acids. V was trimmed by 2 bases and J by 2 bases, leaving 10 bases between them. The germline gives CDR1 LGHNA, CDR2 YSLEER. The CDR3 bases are TGCGCCAGCAGCCAAATGCTAGCAGCCTACGAGCAGTACTTC. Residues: CASSQMLAAYEQYF.

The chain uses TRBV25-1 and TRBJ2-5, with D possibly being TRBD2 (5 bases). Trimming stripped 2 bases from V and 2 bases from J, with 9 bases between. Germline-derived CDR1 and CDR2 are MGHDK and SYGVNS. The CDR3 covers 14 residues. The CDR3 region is CASSERRVQETQYF. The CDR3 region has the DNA TGTGCCAGCAGTGAAAGGCGGGTACAAGAGACCCAGTACTTC.

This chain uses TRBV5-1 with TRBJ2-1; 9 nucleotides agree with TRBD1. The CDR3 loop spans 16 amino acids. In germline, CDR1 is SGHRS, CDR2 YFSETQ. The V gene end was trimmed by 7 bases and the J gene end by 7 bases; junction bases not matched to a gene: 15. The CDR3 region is CASSLPGDRGRNEQFF. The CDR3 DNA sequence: TGCGCCAGCTCACTCCCGGGTGACAGGGGGAGAAATGAGCAGTTCTTC.

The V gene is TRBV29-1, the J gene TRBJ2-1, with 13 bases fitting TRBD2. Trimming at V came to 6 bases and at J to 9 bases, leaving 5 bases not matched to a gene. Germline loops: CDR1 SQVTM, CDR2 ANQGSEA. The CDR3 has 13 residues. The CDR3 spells CSVRLAGGREQFF. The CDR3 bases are TGCAGCGTGAGACTAGCGGGGGGACGTGAGCAGTTCTTC.

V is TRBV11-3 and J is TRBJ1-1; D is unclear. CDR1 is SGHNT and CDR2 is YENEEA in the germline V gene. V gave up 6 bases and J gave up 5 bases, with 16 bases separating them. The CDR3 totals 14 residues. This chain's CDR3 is CASSSAAGWTEAFF. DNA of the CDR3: TGTGCCAGCAGTTCGGCGGCGGGATGGACTGAAGCTTTCTTT.

The CDR3 DNA follows: TGTGCCACCAGCAGAGACCCCGCGGGGGCGGGTTTCACCGGGGAGCTGTTTTTT. Amino acid sequence: CATSRDPAGAGFTGELFF. V gene TRBV15 combines with J gene TRBJ2-2; a weak D match, TRBD2 (7 bases). The CDR3 is 18 amino acids. Germline V CDR1 and CDR2: LNHNV, YYDKDF (reference sequence). V gave up 0 bases and J gave up 4 bases, with 18 bases separating them.

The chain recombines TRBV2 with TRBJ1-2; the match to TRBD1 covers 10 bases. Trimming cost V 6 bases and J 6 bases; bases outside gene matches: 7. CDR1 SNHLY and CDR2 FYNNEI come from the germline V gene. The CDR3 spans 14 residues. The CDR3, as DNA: TGTGCCAGCAGGGCTTCCGGGACAGGGGATGGCTACACCTTC. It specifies CASRASGTGDGYTF.

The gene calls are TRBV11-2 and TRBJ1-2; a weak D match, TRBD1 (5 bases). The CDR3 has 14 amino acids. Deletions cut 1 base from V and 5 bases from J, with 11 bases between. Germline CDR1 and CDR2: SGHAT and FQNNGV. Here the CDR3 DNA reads TGTGCCAGCAGCTTAGCATGGGGCGGATATGGCTACACCTTC. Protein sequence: CASSLAWGGYGYTF. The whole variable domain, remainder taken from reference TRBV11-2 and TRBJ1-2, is EAGVAQSPRYKIIEKRQSVAFWCNPISGHATLYWYQQILGQGPKLLIQFQNNGVVDDSQLPKDRFSAERLKGVDSTLKIQPAKLEDSAVYLCASSLAWGGYGYTFGSGTRLTVV.

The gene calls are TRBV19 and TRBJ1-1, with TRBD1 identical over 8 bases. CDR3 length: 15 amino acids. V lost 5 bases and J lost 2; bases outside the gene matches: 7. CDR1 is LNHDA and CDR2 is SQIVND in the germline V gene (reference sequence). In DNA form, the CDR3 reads TGTGCCAGTAGTGCACGTCAGGGGGCAAACACTGAAGCTTTCTTT. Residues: CASSARQGANTEAFF. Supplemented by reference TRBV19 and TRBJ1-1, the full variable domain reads DGGITQSPKYLFRKEGQNVTLSCEQNLNHDAMYWYRQDPGQGLRLIYYSQIVNDFQKGDIAEGYSVSREKKESFPLTVTSAQKNPTAFYLCASSARQGANTEAFFGQGTRLTVV.

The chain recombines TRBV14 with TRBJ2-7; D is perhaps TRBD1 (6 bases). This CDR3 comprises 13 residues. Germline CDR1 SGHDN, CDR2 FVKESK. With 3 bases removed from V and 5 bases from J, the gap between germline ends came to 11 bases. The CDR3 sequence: CASSHQGRNEQYF. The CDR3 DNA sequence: TGTGCCAGCAGCCATCAGGGGCGAAACGAGCAGTACTTC.

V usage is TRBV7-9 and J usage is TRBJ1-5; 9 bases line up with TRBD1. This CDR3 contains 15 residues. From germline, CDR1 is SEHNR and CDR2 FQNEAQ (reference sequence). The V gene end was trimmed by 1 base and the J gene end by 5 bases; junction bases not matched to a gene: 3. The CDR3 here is CASSLGGQGYQPQHF. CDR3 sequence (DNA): TGTGCCAGCAGCTTAGGGGGACAGGGATATCAGCCCCAGCATTTT.